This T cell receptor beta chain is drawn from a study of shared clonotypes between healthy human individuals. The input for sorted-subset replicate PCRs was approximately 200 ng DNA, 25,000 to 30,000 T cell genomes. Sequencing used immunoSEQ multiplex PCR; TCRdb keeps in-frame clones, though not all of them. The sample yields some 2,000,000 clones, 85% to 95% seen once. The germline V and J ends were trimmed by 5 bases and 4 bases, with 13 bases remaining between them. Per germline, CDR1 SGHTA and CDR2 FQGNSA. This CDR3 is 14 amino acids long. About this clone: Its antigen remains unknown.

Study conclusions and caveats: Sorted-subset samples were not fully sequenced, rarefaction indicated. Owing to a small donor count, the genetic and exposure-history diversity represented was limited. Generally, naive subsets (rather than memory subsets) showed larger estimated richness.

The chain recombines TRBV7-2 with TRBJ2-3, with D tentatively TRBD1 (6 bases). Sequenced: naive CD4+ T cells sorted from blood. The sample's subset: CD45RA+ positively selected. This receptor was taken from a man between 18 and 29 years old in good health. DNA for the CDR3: TGTGCCAGCAGCATAAGGGGGTCGGCAGATACGCAGTATTTT. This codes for CASSIRGSADTQYF.